The clone carrying this T cell receptor (beta chain) appeared once. Profiled with immunoSEQ multiplex PCR; TCRdb holds only in-frame clones, not every one. The sample has around 140,000 clones, around 88% seen once. The data derive from a study of blood T cell repertoires in COVID-19. Looking at the study overall: The cDNA or gDNA used as material had been derived from T cells, B-cell-depleted T cells, or PBMCs.

CDR1 is SGHRS, CDR2 YFSETQ, per germline. The ends were cut back, 0 bases at V and 4 bases at J, with 8 bases in the middle. The CDR3 loop spans 13 amino acids. The genes are TRBV5-1 and TRBJ2-7, with D possibly being TRBD1 (6 bases). Sequenced: peripheral blood. The TCR originated in a woman aged 55-75 years with acute or convalescent COVID-19. The CDR3, as DNA: TGCGCCAGCAGCTTGGGAACAGGGTACGAGCAGTACTTC. Its translation: CASSLGTGYEQYF.